This T cell receptor (beta chain) originates from a study of cytomegalovirus exposure and HLA in healthy donors. Study findings and constraints: Reported findings show TCR beta sequences accurately forecast HLA-A and HLA-B alleles in most subjects. When presence/absence was analysed, sequencing depth was taken to be roughly uniform across donors. According to a later analysis, donors in an Asian-associated ancestry cluster reportedly had fewer N-insertions than the approximately 720-donor mean.

In the PCR, 60 Vbeta and 13 Jbeta primers were used. Original data processing: Roughly 80 million unique TCR beta chains, around 10 million of them shared, were counted by a later analysis. The table came from immunoSEQ multiplex PCR; TCRdb's copy has only in-frame clones and leaves some out. The DNA was the basis for D and trimming; V, J and clone size are from that table. The sample lists roughly 140,000 clones; about three fifths were seen once. A note on this clone: Its antigen is undetermined.

This CDR3 comprises 12 residues. The germline V gene has CDR1 WSHSY and CDR2 SAAADI. Trimming pared 8 bases from V and 8 bases from J, leaving 15 bases between. The sequence was collected from a woman younger than 45 in good health and CMV-seropositive. The V call is TRBV10-2, the J call TRBJ1-2; D perhaps matches TRBD1 (5 bases). What was sequenced was PBMCs. The CDR3 region is CASSGQPEGYTF. CDR3 DNA sequence: TGCGCCAGCTCTGGACAACCGGAAGGCTACACCTTC.